This is a list of T cell receptor beta chains from one sample in a study of T cell responses to AZD1222 COVID-19 vaccine. Method: immunoSEQ multiplex PCR; TCRdb's copy keeps in-frame clones and lacks some. The sample records 20,000 to 30,000 clones, around 87% being singletons. The specimen comprised peripheral blood, sampled 28 days after the second AZD1222 dose. These receptors came from an adult who received the AZD1222 COVID-19 vaccine. CDR3s include the opening cysteine and the closing phenylalanine or tryptophan. The D gene is left open where the match is weak. Clone size is shown for a subset of rows, as once, few, many or a class of expanded clone.

d_gene | j_gene | abundance | v_gene | CDR3nt | CDR3aa
NA | TRBJ2-1 | NA | TRBV3-1/TRBV3-2 | TGTGCCAGCAGCCAAGATTGGTTCGGGTGGAATGAGCAGTTCTTC | CASSQDWFGWNEQFF
TRBD2 | TRBJ2-3 | NA | TRBV7-3 | TGTGCCAGCAGCTCCCTGGGGGGGAGCACTAGCACAGATACGCAGTATTTT | CASSSLGGSTSTDTQYF
NA | TRBJ2-2 | NA | TRBV7-2 | TGTGCCAGCAGCTCACGGGTTAGTCGGCTGTTTTTT | CASSSRVSRLFF
NA | TRBJ2-1 | few | TRBV5-4 | TGTGCCAGCAGCTTGTCAAGGGATGAGCAGTTCTTC | CASSLSRDEQFF
NA | TRBJ2-1 | NA | TRBV18 | TGTGCCAGCTCACCAAGAACTGGAGATCTATACAATGAGCAGTTCTTC | CASSPRTGDLYNEQFF
NA | TRBJ2-2 | NA | TRBV7-9 | TGTGCCAGCAGCTTAGGGGGGACGAACGGGGAGCTGTTTTTT | CASSLGGTNGELFF
NA | TRBJ2-2 | few | TRBV30 | TGTGCCTGGAGTGTACCAGGATCGTACACCGGGGAGCTGTTTTTT | CAWSVPGSYTGELFF
NA | TRBJ2-1 | NA | TRBV21-1 | TGTGCCAGCAGCAAGGTCCAGCGGGACTACAATGAGCAGTTCTTC | CASSKVQRDYNEQFF
NA | TRBJ1-3 | NA | TRBV7-2 | TGTGCCAGCAGCTTAGGCGGGACACCCCTAAACACCATATATTTT | CASSLGGTPLNTIYF
TRBD2 | TRBJ2-1 | NA | TRBV10-3 | TGTGCCATCAATAGCGGGAACACCTACAATGAGCAGTTCTTC | CAINSGNTYNEQFF